The source of this TCR beta chain is a study of metastatic and nonmetastatic thyroid tumors. In the original analysis: The study took CDR3 differences across clinicopathological groups and made a distant-metastasis classifier for papillary thyroid cancer from them. From the PCR reads, TCRdb re-called clones with MiXCR. The V and J calls were not made by the authors but by TCRdb's processing. Here the sample spans about 21,000 clones, around 13% being singletons. Ahead of thyroid surgery, no patient had received treatment of any kind. This clone was recorded many times. The origin of this receptor is a female donor with papillary thyroid cancer or a benign thyroid nodule (not recorded which). Some clones in this sample may be carry-over from other donors' samples. Sequencing input: blood.

The CDR3 protein is CASSMTGISYEQYF. In nucleotides, the CDR3 is TGTGCCAGTAGTATGACAGGGATCTCCTACGAGCAGTACTTC. The chain combines TRBV19 with TRBJ2-7; 7 bases line up with TRBD1. Germline V lookup: CDR1 LNHDA, CDR2 SQIVND (reference sequence). V lost 3 bases to trimming and J lost 0 bases; unmatched junction nucleotides: 2. This CDR3 contains 14 residues.